A single sample is the source of the 9 T cell receptor beta chains below, sequenced in a study of shared clonotypes between healthy human individuals (dated by TCRdb to the early 2020s). Preparation of the library involved the immunoSEQ multiplex PCR assay. The clones in this table, taken by TCRdb from immuneACCESS, are in-frame only. Not every clone is retained; where verified, under half of the shortfall comes from an unresolved V gene, and the cause of the rest is unknown. The sample table records about 1.5 million clones; 95% to 99% of these occur just once. The ten most abundant clones make up 0.4% to 0.45% of the sample. Sequencing used naive CD4+ T cells sorted from blood. What this sample's cell subset or site label stands for: CD45RA+ positively selected. The source of these receptors is a man aged 25 to 45 in good health.

J is TRBJ2-2 and V is TRBV7-3; D perhaps matches TRBD2 (6 bases). V was clipped by 1 base and J by 1 base, with 16 bases between them. CDR3 length: 18 residues. Germline lookup yields CDR1 SGHTA and CDR2 FQGTGA. DNA for the CDR3: TGTGCCAGCAGCTTAAACCTCGGGGCGGGAAAGAACACCGGGGAGCTGTTTTTT. Translation: CASSLNLGAGKNTGELFF.

The rearrangement joins TRBV7-3 to TRBJ1-1; D not resolved. The V gene's germline CDR1 is SGHTA and CDR2 FQGTGA. This CDR3 is 13 amino acids long. Trimming shortened V by 4 bases and J by 1 base, and 7 bases separated the two germline ends. DNA for the CDR3: TGTGCCAGCAGCTCACAGCAGAACACTGAAGCTTTCTTT. Translating it yields CASSSQQNTEAFF.

The chain joins TRBV2 to TRBJ2-5; D possibly matches TRBD1 or TRBD2 (5 bases each). The germline V gene has CDR1 SNHLY and CDR2 FYNNEI. The CDR3 loop spans 13 amino acids. Trimming stripped 7 bases from V and 5 bases from J, with 14 bases between. CDR3 nucleotide sequence: TGTGCCAGCACCCGGGACCTCGGTGAGACCCAGTACTTC. Its protein is CASTRDLGETQYF.

This chain connects TRBV9 to TRBJ1-1; D call uncertain. Trimming cost V 4 bases and J 6 bases, with 25 bases left between them. The CDR3 length is 17 residues. Germline CDR1 and CDR2: SGDLS and YYNGEE. The CDR3 protein is CASSPGGPLTSNAEAFF. The CDR3 region has the DNA TGTGCCAGCAGCCCCGGTGGGCCCCTAACATCTAACGCTGAAGCTTTCTTT.

V gene TRBV28 combines with J gene TRBJ1-1, with D perhaps matching TRBD1 (6 bases). The CDR3 consists of 12 residues. V lost 6 bases and J 3 bases, leaving 8 bases between the germline ends. The germline V gene encodes CDR1 MDHEN and CDR2 SYDVKM. CDR3 DNA: TGTGCCAGCAGCACAGGGTACACTGAAGCTTTCTTT. As protein: CASSTGYTEAFF.

The chain is built from TRBV19 and TRBJ2-2, with 9 bases identical to TRBD1. Germline CDR1 is LNHDA and CDR2 is SQIVND (reference sequence). CDR3 length: 18 amino acids. The junction had 15 bases not matched to a gene; V was cut back by 4 bases and J by 6 bases. CDR3 coding DNA: TGTGCCAGTAGTACCAAAGGCCCGGGACAGGGTTACTCCGGGGAGCTGTTTTTT. Protein sequence: CASSTKGPGQGYSGELFF. Looking up the rest from reference TRBV19 and TRBJ2-2 gives the full variable domain: DGGITQSPKYLFRKEGQNVTLSCEQNLNHDAMYWYRQDPGQGLRLIYYSQIVNDFQKGDIAEGYSVSREKKESFPLTVTSAQKNPTAFYLCASSTKGPGQGYSGELFFGEGSRLTVL.

This clone has only one observation. This chain uses TRBV27 with TRBJ2-7; 10 bases agree with TRBD1. Per germline, CDR1 MNHEY and CDR2 SMNVEV (reference sequence). The V segment lost 4 bases and the J segment 4 bases; nucleotides outside the gene matches: 7. The CDR3 runs 15 residues. This CDR3 is CASSSGWTGGYEQYF. CDR3 in DNA: TGTGCCAGCAGTTCCGGGTGGACAGGGGGATACGAGCAGTACTTC.

The chain has TRBV29-1 and TRBJ2-7; the match to TRBD2 covers 7 bases. The length of the CDR3 is 14 residues. Losses at the gene ends were 8 bases for V and 5 bases for J; bases not matched to a gene: 15. From germline, CDR1 is SQVTM and CDR2 ANQGSEA. CDR3 in DNA: TGCAGCACTTGGGGTGGCCCGGGACTAAACGAGCAGTACTTC. Translation gives CSTWGGPGLNEQYF.

V and J are TRBV13 and TRBJ2-1, with 9 bases fitting TRBD1. The germline V gene encodes CDR1 PRHDT and CDR2 FYEKMQ (reference sequence). The CDR3 runs 17 residues. The V gene end was trimmed by 5 bases and the J gene end by 8 bases; junction bases not matched to a gene: 16. For the CDR3, the DNA is TGTGCCAGCAGCCTGAAAACCGGGACAGGGTTCATCGATGAGCAGTTCTTC. It is translated as CASSLKTGTGFIDEQFF.